These 18 T cell receptor beta chains came from one sample sequenced in a study of T cell clonality in common variable immunodeficiency. Points from the study as a whole: In common variable immunodeficiency, TCR beta chains reportedly carried fewer deletions and N-nucleotide insertions.

Assay used: immunoSEQ multiplex PCR; TCRdb lists only in-frame clones, some missing. The sample shows about 25,000 clones, none of them appearing just once. Antigens of these TCRs are unknown. The specimen was peripheral blood mononuclear cells. The receptor source for this set is a human donor with common variable immunodeficiency.

The sample holds a few counts of this clone. The read terminates 3 residues before the CDR3 end, so the remaining end is supplied by the germline J gene. The chain uses TRBV7-3 and TRBJ2-3, with 7 bases matching TRBD2. CDR1 and CDR2 from the germline V gene are SGHTA and FQGTGA. The CDR3 covers 16 residues. Trimming removed 2 bases from V and 0 bases from J; junction bases left unmatched: 5. The CDR3 DNA, read in part, is TGTGCCAGCAGCTTAGGTCCAGCGGGGAGCACAGATACG. The encoded protein is CASSLGPAGSTDT. The whole CDR3 reads CASSLGPAGSTDTQYF.

Ten or more counts support this clone. Other nucleotide sequences in the sample specify the same CDR3. This chain's CDR3 is CASSLILQGANEQFF. The sequenced CDR3 bases are TGTGCCAGCAGCTTAATCCTACAGGGGGCTAATGAG. The J gene is TRBJ2-1, the V gene TRBV7-3; TRBD1 agrees at 9 bases. The missing CDR3 end, 3 residues past where the read stops, is filled in from the germline J gene. The germline gives CDR1 SGHTA, CDR2 FQGTGA. J gave up 7 bases and V 1 base, and 5 bases lay outside the gene matches. The CDR3 totals 15 residues.

In this sample, this clone turned up a few times. The read ends 3 residues shy of where the CDR3 ends; the end is completed using the germline J gene. The chain uses TRBV19 and TRBJ2-4, with a weak D call TRBD1 (6 bases). Trimming pared 6 bases from V and 0 bases from J, leaving 12 bases between. Germline CDR1 and CDR2: LNHDA and SQIVND (reference sequence). The CDR3 extends over 15 amino acids. The CDR3 here is CASSGTRVAKNIQYF. The DNA read from the CDR3 is TGTGCCAGTAGCGGGACAAGAGTAGCCAAAAACATT.

Details on this clone: With the read ending 3 residues before the CDR3 end, the germline J gene is used to fill in that end. The chain is built from TRBV7-9 and TRBJ2-2; perhaps TRBD1 as D (5 bases). There are 14 residues in the CDR3. CDR1 SEHNR and CDR2 FQNEAQ come from the germline V gene (reference sequence). Trimming removed 3 bases at V and 7 bases at J, with 12 bases between. CDR3 DNA (partial): TGTGCCAGCAGCTTCTTGGGGCTGGGCGGGGAG. Residues: CASSFLGLGGE. The CDR3 as a whole reads CASSFLGLGGELFF.

This clone has a count of ten or more. The read ends 3 residues shy of where the CDR3 ends; the end is completed using the germline J gene. The chain has TRBV20-1 and TRBJ2-3; 9 positions agree with TRBD2. V was clipped by 4 bases and J by 2 bases; unmatched bases: 16. The CDR3 has 18 residues. Per germline, CDR1 DFQATT and CDR2 SNEGSKA (reference sequence). CDR3 sequence reads: CSANPDTLAGDPTDTQYF. The covered CDR3 bases are TGCAGTGCTAACCCCGACACTTTAGCGGGAGATCCCACAGATACG.

This clone came up a few times. Sequencing ends 3 residues short of the CDR3 end; the germline J gene provides the rest. This rearrangement joins TRBV29-1 to TRBJ2-7, with 10 bases lining up with TRBD1. CDR3 length: 12 residues. With V trimmed by 8 bases and J by 3 bases, 4 bases remained unmatched. CDR1 is SQVTM and CDR2 is ANQGSEA in the germline V gene. CDR3 DNA (partial): TGCAGCTCCCGGACAGGGGGCTACGAG. Protein product: CSSRTGGYE. The complete CDR3 reads CSSRTGGYEQYF.

In its sample, this clone was seen many times. The CDR3 end is not reached by the read, which stops 3 residues before it; the germline J gene fills it in. The rearrangement uses TRBV29-1 and TRBJ2-5; D is perhaps TRBD1 (6 bases). Trimming left V 2 bases short and J 7 bases short, with 20 bases between. The CDR3 totals 15 residues. Germline V lookup: CDR1 SQVTM, CDR2 ANQGSEA. CDR3 sequence reads: CSVERRDTRLGTQYF. Incomplete CDR3 DNA: TGCAGCGTTGAACGTCGGGACACTAGATTGGGGACC.

For this clone: The CDR3 goes on 3 residues after the read ends, and that part is filled in from the germline J gene. V and J are TRBV18 and TRBJ2-2; 12 nucleotides align to TRBD2. Germline V gene lookup returns CDR1 KGHSH and CDR2 LQKENI. This CDR3 is 16 amino acids long. J gave up 6 bases and V 5 bases, and 7 bases lay outside the gene matches. The CDR3 spells CASSSWTSGNAGELFF. The CDR3 DNA, read in part, is TGTGCCAGCTCATCCTGGACTAGCGGGAATGCCGGGGAG.

By proportion, this clone is medium-sized. The observed sequence ends 3 residues before the CDR3 terminus, with the missing tail filled in from the germline J gene. This CDR3 is also generated by other DNA sequences in the sample. This rearrangement joins TRBV20-1 to TRBJ1-4; D is perhaps TRBD1 (5 bases). There are 12 residues in the CDR3. V dropped 4 bases and J dropped 4 bases, with 7 bases sitting between them. Germline values: CDR1 DFQATT, CDR2 SNEGSKA (reference sequence). Partial CDR3 DNA: TGCAGTGCTAAGACAGTTAATGAAAAA. Its protein is CSAKTVNEK. The whole CDR3 protein is CSAKTVNEKLFF.

As to this clone: Read coverage stops 3 residues before the CDR3 terminus; the germline J gene supplies the remainder. The chain uses TRBV20-1 and TRBJ2-1; TRBD2 aligns across 8 bases. The V gene's germline CDR1 is DFQATT and CDR2 SNEGSKA (reference sequence). The CDR3 covers 16 residues. V shed 3 bases and J 3 bases; nucleotides not matched to a gene: 10. The part of the CDR3 DNA that was read is TGCAGTGCTAGCGTGGGTAGCGGGACCCTCTACAATGAG. As protein: CSASVGSGTLYNE. In full, the CDR3 is CSASVGSGTLYNEQFF.

This clone was detected only a few times. With the read ending 3 residues before the CDR3 end, the germline J gene is used to fill in that end. The J gene is TRBJ2-7, the V gene TRBV7-7; 10 positions match TRBD2. Trimming at V came to 5 bases and at J to 5 bases, leaving 6 bases not matched to a gene. CDR1 and CDR2 from the germline V gene are SSHAT and FNYEAQ (reference sequence). The CDR3 totals 14 residues. CDR3 region: CASSPSGSWHEQYF. The sequenced CDR3 bases are TGTGCCAGCAGCCCTAGCGGGAGCTGGCACGAG.

This clone has a handful of counts. Read data end 3 residues before the CDR3 end; the end is taken from the germline J gene. V is TRBV2 and J is TRBJ1-5; D gene uncertain. There are 14 residues in the CDR3. V lost 2 bases and J 6 bases, leaving 11 bases between the germline ends. Looked up from germline, CDR1 is SNHLY and CDR2 is FYNNEI. CDR3 in amino acids: CASSETVVFQPQHF. The covered CDR3 bases are TGTGCCAGCAGTGAAACTGTAGTATTTCAGCCC.

This clone has more than one count but fewer than ten. The CDR3 spells CASSLVATGELFF. The CDR3 bases that were read are TGCGCCAGCAGCTTGGTGGCCACCGGGGAG. The J gene is TRBJ2-2, the V gene TRBV5-1; D unresolved. The CDR3 extends 3 residues past the end of the read, so its final part is completed from the germline J gene. Germline V gene sequence: CDR1 SGHRS, CDR2 YFSETQ. CDR3 length: 13 residues. With 0 bases removed from V and 4 bases from J, the gap between germline ends came to 4 bases.

This clone was seen repeatedly, ten times or more. The CDR3 end falls 3 residues outside the read, so it is completed with the germline J gene. This rearrangement joins TRBV4-1 to TRBJ1-6; perhaps TRBD1 as D (5 bases). V lost 4 bases, J lost 9 bases, and 19 bases lay in between. Germline CDR1 and CDR2: MGHRA and YSYEKL. The CDR3 spans 16 residues. The CDR3 bases that were read are TGCGCCAGCAGCCGCGTTGGGCAGGGTGTTTTTTCACCC. Protein: CASSRVGQGVFSP. The complete CDR3 reads CASSRVGQGVFSPLHF.

CDR3 DNA, as far as it was read: TGTGCCAGCAGTAGACTTACCGGGACTAGCGGGAGAAATGAG. Protein sequence: CASSRLTGTSGRNE. The entire CDR3 protein reads CASSRLTGTSGRNEQFF. The gene calls are TRBV6-2 or TRBV6-3 and TRBJ2-1; 14 bases line up with TRBD2. The read ends 3 residues shy of where the CDR3 ends; the end is completed using the germline J gene. Germline V gene sequence: CDR1 MNHEY, CDR2 SVGEGT. Trimming at V came to 5 bases and at J to 7 bases, leaving 10 bases not matched to a gene. This CDR3 has 17 residues.

This clone was observed many times. The read terminates 3 residues ahead of where the CDR3 ends, so the germline J gene completes it. This sequence joins TRBV10-1 and TRBJ2-1, with D maybe TRBD2 (6 bases). Germline loops: CDR1 WNHNN, CDR2 SYGVQD (reference sequence). V was shortened by 8 bases and J by 0 bases, with 14 bases between the two germline ends. CDR3 length: 15 residues. CDR3 residues: CASQLSGGSYNEQFF. The sequenced part of the CDR3 DNA is TGCGCCAGCCAACTTAGCGGAGGCTCCTACAATGAG.

The sample holds many counts of this clone. The read ends 3 residues shy of where the CDR3 ends; the end is completed using the germline J gene. This CDR3 is also generated by other DNA sequences in the sample. The rearrangement links TRBV6-4 to TRBJ1-1, with D possibly being TRBD1 (5 bases). Between the trimmed V and J ends, which lost 4 bases and 1 base, there was a span of 7 bases. The germline V gene has CDR1 MRHNA and CDR2 SNTAGT. The CDR3 has 13 amino acids. This CDR3 is CASSADRNTEAFF. CDR3 DNA (partial): TGTGCCAGCAGTGCCGACAGGAACACTGAA.

Points on this clone: The observed sequence ends 3 residues before the CDR3 terminus, with the missing tail filled in from the germline J gene. The chain recombines TRBV7-9 with TRBJ1-5; the match to TRBD1 covers 7 bases. The germline V gene encodes CDR1 SEHNR and CDR2 FQNEAQ (reference sequence). The CDR3 runs 15 residues. J lost 4 bases, V lost 5 bases, and 8 bases had no gene match. The CDR3 bases that were read are TGTGCCAGCAGCCCGGGGGACAGCCTAAATCAGCCC. Its translation is CASSPGDSLNQP. The whole CDR3 sequence is CASSPGDSLNQPQHF.